Each of the 32 T cell receptor beta chains below was sequenced from the same sample in a study of beta chain features in type 1 diabetes. TCRB transcripts that were expressed got sequenced, as all of the isolated RNA had been reverse transcribed. Measured with immunoSEQ multiplex PCR; TCRdb has only the in-frame clones, and not every one. The sample yields under 20,000 clones, about 50% seen once. The sequencing input was stem cell memory CD4+ T cells from blood. These receptors were taken from a man in his late teens or twenties in good health.

V gene TRBV6-1 combines with J gene TRBJ1-2; D may be TRBD1 (6 bases). Germline assignment: CDR1 MNHNS and CDR2 SASEGT. V lost 6 bases to trimming and J lost 4 bases, with 18 bases between them. The CDR3 consists of 15 residues. For the CDR3, the DNA is TGTGCCAGCAGGCATAAACCCAACAGGGTCTATGGCTACACCTTC. Translating gives CASRHKPNRVYGYTF.

This clone has just a few counts. The chain couples TRBV19 to TRBJ2-2; 8 nucleotides align to TRBD1. The CDR3 runs to 15 residues. The trim removed 7 bases at V and 5 bases at J, leaving 9 bases unmatched. CDR1 and CDR2 (germline): LNHDA, SQIVND (reference sequence). The CDR3 DNA follows: TGTGCCAGTAAAGACAGGGGATCGGGTACCGGGGAGCTGTTTTTT. It specifies CASKDRGSGTGELFF. Based on the CDR3 plus reference TRBV19 and TRBJ2-2, the full variable domain is DGGITQSPKYLFRKEGQNVTLSCEQNLNHDAMYWYRQDPGQGLRLIYYSQIVNDFQKGDIAEGYSVSREKKESFPLTVTSAQKNPTAFYLCASKDRGSGTGELFFGEGSRLTVL.

This clone was counted a few times. The chain combines TRBV9 with TRBJ2-1, with TRBD1 matching 7 bases. CDR3 size: 14 residues. Germline trimming cut 4 bases from V and 6 bases from J; bases unmatched to any gene: 7. Germline CDR1 and CDR2: SGDLS and YYNGEE. The CDR3 region is CASSLTGTANEQFF. DNA of the CDR3: TGTGCCAGCAGCTTAACCGGGACAGCCAATGAGCAGTTCTTC.

This rearrangement joins TRBV28 to TRBJ1-5; TRBD1 matches at 7 bases. Germline V gene data show CDR1 as MDHEN and CDR2 as SYDVKM. The ends lost 6 bases at V and 15 bases at J; junction bases unmatched: 8. The CDR3 is 11 residues long. CDR3 bases: TGTGCCAGCAGCCGCAACCGGGACAGGCATTTT. Translating it yields CASSRNRDRHF.

The genes are TRBV19 and TRBJ2-3, with 8 bases identical to TRBD1. After removal of 5 bases from V and 4 bases from J, the junction contained 5 bases not matched to a gene. The CDR3 is 14 residues long. Germline values: CDR1 LNHDA, CDR2 SQIVND (reference sequence). The CDR3 nucleotides are TGTGCCAGTAGTGCGACAGGGGTGGCAGATACGCAGTATTTT. It translates to CASSATGVADTQYF.

This clone occurred a few times. The chain carries TRBV18 and TRBJ2-6; 7 bases map to TRBD1. The CDR3 has 20 amino acids. With V trimmed by 1 base and J by 0 bases, 12 bases remained unmatched. In germline, CDR1 is KGHSH, CDR2 LQKENI. The CDR3 is CASSPLAPGQPSSGANVLTF. In DNA, the CDR3 is TGTGCCAGCTCACCACTCGCCCCGGGACAGCCCAGCTCTGGGGCCAACGTCCTGACTTTC. Drawing the rest from reference TRBV18 and TRBJ2-6, the complete variable domain is NAGVMQNPRHLVRRRGQEARLRCSPMKGHSHVYWYRQLPEEGLKFMVYLQKENIIDESGMPKERFSAEFPKEGPSILRIQQVVRGDSAAYFCASSPLAPGQPSSGANVLTFGAGSRLTVL.

The count of this clone is one. The chain combines TRBV27 with TRBJ2-2; TRBD2 agrees at 10 bases. V dropped 6 bases and J dropped 7; count of bases not matched to a gene: 8. CDR3 length: 15 amino acids. Germline CDR1 and CDR2: MNHEY and SMNVEV (reference sequence). The CDR3 here is CASRRLAGIIGELFF. The CDR3 bases are TGTGCCAGCAGGCGACTAGCGGGTATTATCGGGGAGCTGTTTTTT.

V and J are TRBV5-1 and TRBJ2-3; the match to TRBD2 covers 7 bases. The V gene end was trimmed by 0 bases and the J gene end by 0 bases; junction bases not matched to a gene: 1. CDR3 size: 15 residues. CDR1 SGHRS and CDR2 YFSETQ come from the germline V gene. Written as DNA, the CDR3 is TGCGCCAGCAGCTTGGTGACTAGCAGCACAGATACGCAGTATTTT. Translated: CASSLVTSSTDTQYF.

This chain joins TRBV18 and TRBJ2-5; 7 positions match TRBD2. V was clipped by 0 bases and J by 5 bases; unmatched bases: 12. CDR1 is KGHSH and CDR2 is LQKENI in the germline V gene. CDR3 length equals 17 residues. The CDR3 sequence: CASSPPPRTRSGETQYF. The CDR3, as DNA: TGTGCCAGCTCACCACCGCCAAGGACTAGAAGTGGGGAGACCCAGTACTTC.

J is TRBJ2-1 and V is TRBV28, with 7 nucleotides matching TRBD2. Germline lookup yields CDR1 MDHEN and CDR2 SYDVKM. CDR3 length: 15 amino acids. With V trimmed by 6 bases and J by 8 bases, 13 bases remained unmatched. DNA for the CDR3: TGTGCCAGCAGCCGGAGGCAGCGGGGTCTAGATGAGCAGTTCTTC. Its translation: CASSRRQRGLDEQFF.

The sample holds a few counts of this clone. The chain is built from TRBV4-1 and TRBJ2-3; no firm D call. This CDR3 spans 13 amino acids. The V end lost 4 bases, the J end lost 3 bases, and 8 bases lay between the germline ends. Looked up from germline, CDR1 is MGHRA and CDR2 is YSYEKL. CDR3 protein: CASSPVSTDTQYF. CDR3 DNA: TGCGCCAGCAGCCCCGTCTCTACAGATACGCAGTATTTT.

This clone came up a few times. This chain joins TRBV7-9 and TRBJ1-1, with D possibly TRBD1 on 5 matching bases. From germline, CDR1 is SEHNR and CDR2 FQNEAQ (reference sequence). There are 14 residues in the CDR3. Trimming took 5 bases from V and 0 from J, leaving 10 bases between them. The CDR3 reads CASSVQQVNTEAFF. CDR3 nucleotides: TGTGCCAGCAGCGTCCAACAGGTGAACACTGAAGCTTTCTTT.

This chain connects TRBV21-1 to TRBJ2-5; TRBD1, the table's D call, was not compared with the DNA. TRBV21-1 counts as a pseudogene. The CDR3 sequence is 15 residues long. The CDR3: CASSKGGSIGQTQYF. The CDR3 region has the DNA TGTGCCAGCAGCAAAGGTGGCAGTATTGGGCAGACCCAGTACTTC.

The sample holds a few counts of this clone. Other DNA sequences within the sample encode an identical CDR3. This chain connects TRBV14 to TRBJ1-3, with unresolved D. The CDR3 has 13 residues. The V end was cut by 0 bases, the J end by 3 bases, with 3 bases between. Germline V gene lookup returns CDR1 SGHDN and CDR2 FVKESK. CDR3 DNA: TGTGCCAGCAGCCAAGATCTTGGAAACACCATATATTTT. It specifies CASSQDLGNTIYF.

This rearrangement joins TRBV2 to TRBJ1-3, with D maybe TRBD1 (6 bases). The germline CDR1 and CDR2 sequences are SNHLY and FYNNEI. CDR3 length: 13 amino acids. V was clipped by 5 bases and J by 3 bases, with 8 bases between them. This CDR3 is CASSTGYGNTIYF. Written as DNA, the CDR3 is TGTGCCAGCAGTACAGGGTATGGAAACACCATATATTTT. Filled out from reference TRBV2 and TRBJ1-3, the complete variable domain reads EPEVTQTPSHQVTQMGQEVILRCVPISNHLYFYWYRQILGQKVEFLVSFYNNEISEKSEIFDDQFSVERPDGSNFTLKIRSTKLEDSAMYFCASSTGYGNTIYFGEGSWLTVV.

This clone has just one count. This chain links TRBV5-4 with TRBJ1-1, with TRBD1 as a possible D gene (5 bases). The length of the CDR3 is 17 residues. V lost 3 bases and J 10 bases, leaving 28 bases between the germline ends. Germline V gene lookup returns CDR1 SGHNT and CDR2 YYREEE (reference sequence). CDR3 residues: CASSSEKRVTAFLGAFF. For the CDR3, the DNA is TGTGCCAGCAGCTCAGAGAAGCGCGTGACAGCTTTTTTAGGAGCTTTCTTT.

This clone was recorded a few times. This chain joins TRBV7-9 and TRBJ2-1; possible D gene TRBD2, 6 bases. Germline V gene data show CDR1 as SEHNR and CDR2 as FQNEAQ (reference sequence). With 1 base removed from V and 3 bases from J, the gap between germline ends came to 13 bases. This CDR3 has 16 residues. The CDR3 is CASSLGRGLLYNEQFF. For the CDR3, the DNA is TGTGCCAGCAGCTTAGGGCGGGGCCTCCTCTACAATGAGCAGTTCTTC.

V and J are TRBV9 and TRBJ1-1, with TRBD1 matching over 7 bases. V shed 3 bases, J shed 1 base, and the junction held 6 bases outside the gene matches. Germline CDR1 is SGDLS and CDR2 is YYNGEE. The CDR3 consists of 15 residues. The DNA for the CDR3 is TGTGCCAGCAGCGAACAGGGGTTTGAGAACACTGAAGCTTTCTTT. This gives the protein CASSEQGFENTEAFF.

This clone has a single count. CDR3 in amino acids: CSVRPTGYEQYF. The CDR3 DNA is TGCAGCGTTCGGCCGACAGGGTACGAGCAGTACTTC. This chain joins TRBV29-1 and TRBJ2-7, with 7 bases that match TRBD1. The CDR3 runs to 12 residues. Unmatched junction bases numbered 5, after V lost 5 bases and J lost 4 bases. CDR1 is SQVTM and CDR2 is ANQGSEA in the germline V gene.

This chain uses TRBV19 with TRBJ2-6, with no clear D. The CDR3 totals 13 residues. Germline lookup yields CDR1 LNHDA and CDR2 SQIVND (reference sequence). V lost 8 bases and J 4 bases, leaving 9 bases between the germline ends. As DNA, the CDR3 is TGTGCCAGTGCAGGAACCGGGGCCAACGTCCTGACTTTC. Translation: CASAGTGANVLTF. The whole variable domain, remainder taken from reference TRBV19 and TRBJ2-6, is DGGITQSPKYLFRKEGQNVTLSCEQNLNHDAMYWYRQDPGQGLRLIYYSQIVNDFQKGDIAEGYSVSREKKESFPLTVTSAQKNPTAFYLCASAGTGANVLTFGAGSRLTVL.

The gene calls are TRBV5-1 and TRBJ1-2; D not resolved. V lost 1 base and J 6 bases, leaving 10 bases between the germline ends. Germline-derived CDR1 and CDR2 are SGHRS and YFSETQ. The CDR3 runs to 13 residues. CDR3 region: CASSLPAEDGYTF. The CDR3 region has the DNA TGCGCCAGCAGCTTGCCAGCAGAGGATGGCTACACCTTC.

V and J are TRBV7-9 and TRBJ2-1; 7 bases align to TRBD1. The J segment lost 7 bases and the V segment lost 3 bases, leaving 6 bases of the junction unmatched. CDR1 SEHNR and CDR2 FQNEAQ come from the germline V gene (reference sequence). The CDR3 loop spans 14 amino acids. The CDR3 region is CASSLAGGGNEQFF. The CDR3 DNA reads TGTGCCAGCAGCTTGGCAGGGGGTGGGAATGAGCAGTTCTTC.

The chain recombines TRBV4-1 with TRBJ1-3; no clear D gene. The CDR3 totals 22 residues. Germline CDR1 and CDR2: MGHRA and YSYEKL. Trimming stripped 1 base from V and 0 bases from J, with 28 bases between. CDR3 sequence (DNA): TGCGCCAGCAGCCAAGGAAGGTGGGCTTTTCCCGAGTCTTCCTTCTCTGGAAACACCATATATTTT. Translation gives CASSQGRWAFPESSFSGNTIYF.

The V call is TRBV6-5, the J call TRBJ2-1, with 11 bases aligning to TRBD2. Germline CDR1 MNHEY, CDR2 SVGAGI. CDR3 length: 15 residues. After removal of 5 bases from V and 6 bases from J, the junction contained 6 bases not matched to a gene. The DNA for the CDR3 is TGTGCCAGCAGTCACACTAGCGGGAGTCGCAATGAGCAGTTCTTC. Its protein is CASSHTSGSRNEQFF.

This clone appeared a few times. The rearrangement uses TRBV18 and TRBJ1-1, with D unresolved. In germline, CDR1 is KGHSH, CDR2 LQKENI. V shed 3 bases and J shed 0 bases, with 11 bases lying between them. CDR3 length equals 15 residues. The CDR3 DNA sequence: TGTGCCAGCTCACCTCTCGGGGAACTGAACACTGAAGCTTTCTTT. Amino acid sequence: CASSPLGELNTEAFF.

The V call is TRBV29-1, the J call TRBJ2-5; D is undetermined. The CDR3 loop spans 12 amino acids. Trimming cost V 5 bases and J 1 base, with 8 bases left between them. Germline V CDR1 and CDR2: SQVTM, ANQGSEA. The CDR3 spells CSVQAFQETQYF. As DNA, the CDR3 is TGCAGCGTTCAAGCATTCCAAGAGACCCAGTACTTC.

The V and J genes are TRBV7-9 and TRBJ2-5, with D unclear. The CDR3 is 13 residues long. V was pared by 2 bases and J by 0 bases, with 4 bases between. Germline V CDR1 and CDR2: SEHNR, FQNEAQ (reference sequence). CDR3 coding DNA: TGTGCCAGCAGCTTATCGTACCAAGAGACCCAGTACTTC. Translated: CASSLSYQETQYF.

This clone occurred a few times. The CDR3 reads CAWSDRFNQPQHF. The DNA for the CDR3 is TGTGCCTGGAGCGACAGGTTCAATCAGCCCCAGCATTTT. The chain combines TRBV30 with TRBJ1-5, with D possibly being TRBD1 (6 bases). CDR1 and CDR2 (germline): GTSNPN, SVGIG (reference sequence). This CDR3 region has 13 residues. Between the trimmed V and J ends, which lost 3 bases and 3 bases, there was a span of 9 bases.

This clone was recorded a few times. The chain couples TRBV6-1 to TRBJ1-5, with D possibly being TRBD1 (5 bases). V was trimmed by 2 bases and J by 2 bases, leaving 10 bases between them. CDR1 MNHNS and CDR2 SASEGT come from the germline V gene. The CDR3 contains 15 residues. The CDR3 nucleotides read TGTGCCAGCAGTGAACGGGGGACCGGCAATCAGCCCCAGCATTTT. This sequence encodes CASSERGTGNQPQHF.

This clone was counted a few times. V is TRBV18 and J is TRBJ1-6; D gene ambiguous. There are 14 residues in the CDR3. Germline CDR1 is KGHSH and CDR2 is LQKENI. The V and J ends lost 0 bases and 13 bases respectively, with 13 bases between them. CDR3: CASSPPTILVPLHF. The CDR3 DNA reads as TGTGCCAGCTCACCACCGACTATACTTGTGCCCCTCCACTTT.

This rearrangement joins TRBV2 to TRBJ2-2; 7 bases line up with TRBD1. The germline V gene encodes CDR1 SNHLY and CDR2 FYNNEI. The CDR3 runs 14 residues. Trimming cost V 4 bases and J 7 bases; bases outside gene matches: 6. In DNA form, the CDR3 reads TGTGCCAGCAGTGCTGACAGGGTAAACGGGGAGCTGTTTTTT. Translation: CASSADRVNGELFF.

This clone occurred a few times. The V gene is TRBV19, the J gene TRBJ2-4; TRBD1 aligns across 9 bases. Germline loops: CDR1 LNHDA, CDR2 SQIVND (reference sequence). The CDR3 length is 14 residues. V lost 5 bases to trimming and J lost 8 bases; unmatched junction nucleotides: 7. The CDR3 sequence is CASSSRTGVDIQYF. The CDR3, as DNA: TGTGCCAGTAGTTCTAGGACAGGGGTGGACATTCAGTACTTC.